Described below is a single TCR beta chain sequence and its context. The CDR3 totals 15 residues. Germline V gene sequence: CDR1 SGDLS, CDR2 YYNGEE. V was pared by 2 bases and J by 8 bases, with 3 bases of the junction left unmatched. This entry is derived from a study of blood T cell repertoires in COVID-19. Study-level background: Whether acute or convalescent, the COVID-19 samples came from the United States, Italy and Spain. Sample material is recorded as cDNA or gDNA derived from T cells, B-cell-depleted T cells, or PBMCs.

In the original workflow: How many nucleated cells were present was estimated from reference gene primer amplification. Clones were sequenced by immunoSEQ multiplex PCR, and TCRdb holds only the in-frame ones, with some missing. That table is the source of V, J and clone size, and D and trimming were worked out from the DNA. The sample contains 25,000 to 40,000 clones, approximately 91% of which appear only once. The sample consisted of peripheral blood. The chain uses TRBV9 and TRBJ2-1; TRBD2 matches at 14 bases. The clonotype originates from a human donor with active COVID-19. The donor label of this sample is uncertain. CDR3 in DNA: TGTGCCAGCAGCGTTAAGGGACTAGCGGGGGATGAGCAGTTCTTC. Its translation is CASSVKGLAGDEQFF.